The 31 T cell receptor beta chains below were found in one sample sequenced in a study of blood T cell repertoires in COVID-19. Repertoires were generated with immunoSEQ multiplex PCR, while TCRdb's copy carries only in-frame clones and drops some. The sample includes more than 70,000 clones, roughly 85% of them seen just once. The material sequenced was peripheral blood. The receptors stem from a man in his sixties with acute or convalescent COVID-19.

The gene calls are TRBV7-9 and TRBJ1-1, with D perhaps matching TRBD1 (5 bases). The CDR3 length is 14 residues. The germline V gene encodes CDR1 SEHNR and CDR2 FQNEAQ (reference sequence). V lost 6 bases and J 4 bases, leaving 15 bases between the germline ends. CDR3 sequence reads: CASSLPGGGTEAFF. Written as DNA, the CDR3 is TGTGCCAGCAGTTTACCCGGGGGGGGCACTGAAGCTTTCTTT.

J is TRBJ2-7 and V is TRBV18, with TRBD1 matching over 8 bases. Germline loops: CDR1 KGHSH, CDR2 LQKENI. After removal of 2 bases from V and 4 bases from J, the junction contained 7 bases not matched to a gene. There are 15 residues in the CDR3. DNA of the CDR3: TGTGCCAGCTCACCAGTGGACAGGGTACGGTACGAGCAGTACTTC. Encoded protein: CASSPVDRVRYEQYF.

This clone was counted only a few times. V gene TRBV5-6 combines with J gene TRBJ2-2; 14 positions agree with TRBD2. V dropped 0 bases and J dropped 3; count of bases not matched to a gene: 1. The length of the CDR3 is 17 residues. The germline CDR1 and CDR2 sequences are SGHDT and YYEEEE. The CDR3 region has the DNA TGTGCCAGCAGCTTGGGGACTAGCGGGAGGTACACCGGGGAGCTGTTTTTT. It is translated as CASSLGTSGRYTGELFF.

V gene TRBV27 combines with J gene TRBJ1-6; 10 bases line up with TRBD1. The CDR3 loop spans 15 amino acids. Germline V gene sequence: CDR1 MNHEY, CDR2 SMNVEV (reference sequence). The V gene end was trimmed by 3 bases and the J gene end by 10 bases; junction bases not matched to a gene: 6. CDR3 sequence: CASSFRTGGVSPLHF. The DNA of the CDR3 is TGTGCCAGCAGTTTTCGGACAGGGGGTGTGTCACCCCTCCACTTT.

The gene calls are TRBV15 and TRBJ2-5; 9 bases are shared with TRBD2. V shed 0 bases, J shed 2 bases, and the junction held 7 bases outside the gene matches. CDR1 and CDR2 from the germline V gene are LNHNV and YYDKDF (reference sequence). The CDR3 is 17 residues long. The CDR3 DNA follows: TGTGCCACCAGCAGAGAACGGGCTAGCGGGGTACAAGAGACCCAGTACTTC. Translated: CATSRERASGVQETQYF.

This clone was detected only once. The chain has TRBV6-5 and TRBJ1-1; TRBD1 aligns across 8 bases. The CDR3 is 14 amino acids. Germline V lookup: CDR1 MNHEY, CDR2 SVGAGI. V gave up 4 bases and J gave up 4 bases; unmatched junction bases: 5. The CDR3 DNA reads TGTGCCAGCAGTTTCCAGGGGGCCCTCACTGAAGCTTTCTTT. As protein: CASSFQGALTEAFF.

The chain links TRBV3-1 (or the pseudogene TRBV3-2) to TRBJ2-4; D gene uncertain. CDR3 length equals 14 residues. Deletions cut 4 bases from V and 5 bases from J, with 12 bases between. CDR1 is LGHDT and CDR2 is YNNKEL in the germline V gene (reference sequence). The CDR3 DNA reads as TGTGCCAGCAGCCGCCTGGGCCCGCAAAACATTCAGTACTTC. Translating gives CASSRLGPQNIQYF.

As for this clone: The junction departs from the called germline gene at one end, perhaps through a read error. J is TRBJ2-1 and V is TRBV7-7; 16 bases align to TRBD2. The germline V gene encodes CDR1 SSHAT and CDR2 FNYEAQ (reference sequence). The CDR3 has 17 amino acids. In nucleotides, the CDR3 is TGTGCTAGCAGCTTAGCGGGACTAGCGGGGGGGCCCCATGAGCAGTTCTTC. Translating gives CASSLAGLAGGPHEQFF.

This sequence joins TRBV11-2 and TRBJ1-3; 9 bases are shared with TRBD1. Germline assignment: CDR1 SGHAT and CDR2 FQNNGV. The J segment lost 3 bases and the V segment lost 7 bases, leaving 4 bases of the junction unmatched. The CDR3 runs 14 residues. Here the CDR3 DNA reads TGTGCCAGCATACAGGGGGCGTTTGGAAACACCATATATTTT. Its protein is CASIQGAFGNTIYF.

CDR3 sequence: CATLTSGGRSSYNSPLHF. Written as DNA, the CDR3 is TGTGCCACCTTAACCTCGGGGGGCCGGAGCTCCTATAATTCACCCCTCCACTTT. This rearrangement joins TRBV19 to TRBJ1-6, with TRBD1 as a possible D gene (6 bases). From germline, CDR1 is LNHDA and CDR2 SQIVND (reference sequence). Between the trimmed V and J ends, which lost 10 bases and 0 bases, there was a span of 22 bases. There are 18 residues in the CDR3.

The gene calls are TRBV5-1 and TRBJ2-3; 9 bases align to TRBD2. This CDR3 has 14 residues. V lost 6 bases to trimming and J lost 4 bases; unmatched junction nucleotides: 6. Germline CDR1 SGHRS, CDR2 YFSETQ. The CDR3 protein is CASKGSGGSDTQYF. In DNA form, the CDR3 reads TGCGCCAGCAAAGGGAGCGGGGGGTCAGATACGCAGTATTTT.

The CDR3 is CASSQPRGGQSTDTQYF. CDR3 in DNA: TGTGCCAGCAGCCAACCCCGAGGGGGACAGTCCACAGATACGCAGTATTTT. This sequence joins TRBV3-1 (or the pseudogene TRBV3-2) and TRBJ2-3; TRBD1 matches 7 bases. V was pared by 2 bases and J by 2 bases, with 10 bases of the junction left unmatched. The germline V gene has CDR1 LGHDT and CDR2 YNNKEL (reference sequence). This CDR3 spans 17 amino acids.

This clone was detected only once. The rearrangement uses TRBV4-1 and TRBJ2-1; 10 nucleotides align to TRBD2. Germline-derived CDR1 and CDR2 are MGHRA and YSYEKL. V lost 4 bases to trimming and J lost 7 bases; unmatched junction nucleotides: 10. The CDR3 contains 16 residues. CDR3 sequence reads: CASSPPGSGGGNEQFF. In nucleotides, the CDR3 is TGCGCCAGCAGCCCTCCGGGGAGCGGGGGGGGAAATGAGCAGTTCTTC.

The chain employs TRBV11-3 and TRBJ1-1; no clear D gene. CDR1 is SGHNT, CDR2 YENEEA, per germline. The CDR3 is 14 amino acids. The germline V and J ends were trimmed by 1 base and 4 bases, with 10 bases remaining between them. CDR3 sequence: CASSLGSPGTEAFF. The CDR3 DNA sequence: TGTGCCAGCAGCTTAGGGAGTCCTGGCACTGAAGCTTTCTTT.

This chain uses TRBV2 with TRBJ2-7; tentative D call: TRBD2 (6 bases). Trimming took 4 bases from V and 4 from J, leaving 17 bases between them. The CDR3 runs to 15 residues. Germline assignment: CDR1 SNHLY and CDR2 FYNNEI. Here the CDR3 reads CASSGLEVIRYEQYF. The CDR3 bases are TGTGCCAGCAGTGGACTAGAAGTTATTAGGTACGAGCAGTACTTC. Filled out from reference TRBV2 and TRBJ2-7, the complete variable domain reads EPEVTQTPSHQVTQMGQEVILRCVPISNHLYFYWYRQILGQKVEFLVSFYNNEISEKSEIFDDQFSVERPDGSNFTLKIRSTKLEDSAMYFCASSGLEVIRYEQYFGPGTRLTVT.

As DNA, the CDR3 is TGTGCCAGCAGCCAACGCGGGGGACAACCCTACGAGCAGTACTTC. Encoded protein: CASSQRGGQPYEQYF. The rearrangement links TRBV3-1 (or the pseudogene TRBV3-2) to TRBJ2-7, with a tentative D call TRBD2 (7 bases). Trimming stripped 2 bases from V and 2 bases from J, with 13 bases between. Germline CDR1 LGHDT, CDR2 YNNKEL (reference sequence). The CDR3 length is 15 residues.

CDR3 residues: CSARVAGGEFF. The DNA of the CDR3 is TGCAGTGCTAGAGTGGCAGGAGGGGAGTTCTTC. The chain joins TRBV20-1 to TRBJ2-1; maybe TRBD2 (6 bases). The V end lost 1 base, the J end lost 14 bases, and 12 bases lay between the germline ends. Germline lookup yields CDR1 DFQATT and CDR2 SNEGSKA (reference sequence). The CDR3 spans 11 residues.

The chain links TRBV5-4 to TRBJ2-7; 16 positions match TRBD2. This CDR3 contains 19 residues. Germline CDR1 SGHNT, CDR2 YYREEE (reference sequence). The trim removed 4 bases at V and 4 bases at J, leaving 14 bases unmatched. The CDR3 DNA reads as TGTGCCAGCAGCCAACCGGGACTAGCGGGAGGGCAGGGAGGTTACGAGCAGTACTTC. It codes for CASSQPGLAGGQGGYEQYF. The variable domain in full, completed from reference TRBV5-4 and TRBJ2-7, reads ETGVTQSPTHLIKTRGQQVTLRCSSQSGHNTVSWYQQALGQGPQFIFQYYREEENGRGNFPPRFSGLQFPNYSSELNVNALELDDSALYLCASSQPGLAGGQGGYEQYFGPGTRLTVT.

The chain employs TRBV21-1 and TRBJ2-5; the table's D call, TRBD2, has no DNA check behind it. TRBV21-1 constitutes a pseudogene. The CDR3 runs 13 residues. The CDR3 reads CASSTPSRETQYF. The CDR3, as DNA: TGTGCCAGCAGCACCCCATCTAGGGAGACCCAGTACTTC.

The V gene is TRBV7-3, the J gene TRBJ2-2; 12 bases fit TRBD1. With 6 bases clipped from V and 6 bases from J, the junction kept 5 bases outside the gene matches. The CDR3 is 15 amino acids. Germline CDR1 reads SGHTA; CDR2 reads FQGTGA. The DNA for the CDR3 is TGTGCCAGCAGGCCGGGACAGGGGGCCGCCGGGGAGCTGTTTTTT. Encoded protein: CASRPGQGAAGELFF.

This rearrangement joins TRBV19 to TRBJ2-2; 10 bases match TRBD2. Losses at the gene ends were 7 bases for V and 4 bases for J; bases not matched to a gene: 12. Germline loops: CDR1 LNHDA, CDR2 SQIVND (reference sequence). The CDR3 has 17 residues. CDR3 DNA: TGTGCCAGTACCTTATCTCTAGCGGGAGCGCTCACCGGGGAGCTGTTTTTT. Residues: CASTLSLAGALTGELFF.

The CDR3 DNA sequence: TGTGCCAGCAGCTTGGCCATGGGGGGGTATAGCAATCAGCCCCAGCATTTT. Amino acid sequence: CASSLAMGGYSNQPQHF. The rearrangement links TRBV5-6 to TRBJ1-5; a weak D match, TRBD1 (5 bases). Deletions cut 0 bases from V and 0 bases from J, with 13 bases between. This CDR3 spans 17 amino acids. In germline, CDR1 is SGHDT, CDR2 YYEEEE.

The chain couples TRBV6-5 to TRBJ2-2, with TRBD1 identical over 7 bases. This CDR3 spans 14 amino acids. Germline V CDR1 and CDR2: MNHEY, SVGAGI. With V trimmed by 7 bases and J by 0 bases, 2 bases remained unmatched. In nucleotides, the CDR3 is TGTGCCAGCAAGGGGACAGCGAACACCGGGGAGCTGTTTTTT. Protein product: CASKGTANTGELFF.

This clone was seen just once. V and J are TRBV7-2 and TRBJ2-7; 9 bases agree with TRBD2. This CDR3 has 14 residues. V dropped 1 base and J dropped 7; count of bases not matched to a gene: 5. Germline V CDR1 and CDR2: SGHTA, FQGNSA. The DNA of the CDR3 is TGTGCCAGCAGCTTAGTAGGGACTAGCAGAGAGCAGTACTTC. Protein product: CASSLVGTSREQYF.

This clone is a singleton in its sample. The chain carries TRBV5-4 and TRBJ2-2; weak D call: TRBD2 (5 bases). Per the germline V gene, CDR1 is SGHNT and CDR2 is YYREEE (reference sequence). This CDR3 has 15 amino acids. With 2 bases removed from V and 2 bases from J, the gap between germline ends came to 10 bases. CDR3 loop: CASSFGWTNTGELFF. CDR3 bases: TGTGCCAGCAGCTTTGGCTGGACTAACACCGGGGAGCTGTTTTTT.

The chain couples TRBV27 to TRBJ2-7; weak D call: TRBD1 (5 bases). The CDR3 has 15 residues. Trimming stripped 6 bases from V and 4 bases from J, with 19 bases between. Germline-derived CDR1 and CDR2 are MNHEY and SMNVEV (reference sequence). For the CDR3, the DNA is TGTGCCAGCAGACCACCCAACAGGCCCGGTTACGAGCAGTACTTC. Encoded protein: CASRPPNRPGYEQYF.

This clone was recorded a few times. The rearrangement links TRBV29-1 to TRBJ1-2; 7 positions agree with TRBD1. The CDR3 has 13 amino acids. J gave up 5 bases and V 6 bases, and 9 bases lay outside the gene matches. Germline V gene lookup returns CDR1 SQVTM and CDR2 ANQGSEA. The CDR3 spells CSVSDRVGYGYTF. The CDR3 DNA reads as TGCAGCGTCTCCGACAGGGTCGGGTATGGCTACACCTTC.

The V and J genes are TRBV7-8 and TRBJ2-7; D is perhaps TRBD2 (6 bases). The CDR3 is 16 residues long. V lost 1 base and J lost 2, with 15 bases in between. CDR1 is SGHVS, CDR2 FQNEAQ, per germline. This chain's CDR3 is CASSLVAGAGTYEQYF. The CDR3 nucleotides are TGTGCCAGCAGCTTAGTAGCCGGTGCGGGGACCTACGAGCAGTACTTC.

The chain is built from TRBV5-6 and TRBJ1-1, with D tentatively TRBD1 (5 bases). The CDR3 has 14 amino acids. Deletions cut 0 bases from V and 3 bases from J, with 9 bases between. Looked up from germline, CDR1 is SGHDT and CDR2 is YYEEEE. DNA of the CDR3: TGTGCCAGCAGCTTGGTGGGGGGGTACACTGAAGCTTTCTTT. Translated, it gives CASSLVGGYTEAFF.

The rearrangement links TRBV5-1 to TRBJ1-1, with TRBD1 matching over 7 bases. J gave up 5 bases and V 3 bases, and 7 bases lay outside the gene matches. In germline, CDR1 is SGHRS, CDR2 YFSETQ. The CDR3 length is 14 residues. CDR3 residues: CASSSDRVWTEAFF. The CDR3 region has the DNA TGCGCCAGCAGCTCCGACAGGGTTTGGACTGAAGCTTTCTTT. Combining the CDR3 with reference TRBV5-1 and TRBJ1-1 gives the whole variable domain KAGVTQTPRYLIKTRGQQVTLSCSPISGHRSVSWYQQTPGQGLQFLFEYFSETQRNKGNFPGRFSGRQFSNSRSEMNVSTLELGDSALYLCASSSDRVWTEAFFGQGTRLTVV.

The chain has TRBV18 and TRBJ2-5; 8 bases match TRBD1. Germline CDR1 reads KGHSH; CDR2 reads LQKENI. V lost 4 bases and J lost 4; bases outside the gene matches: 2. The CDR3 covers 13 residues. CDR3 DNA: TGTGCCAGCTCACAGGGACAGGTAGAGACCCAGTACTTC. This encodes CASSQGQVETQYF.